This TCR beta chain came from a study of T cell repertoires in cytomegalovirus infection. Study in general: CMV infection plus the matching HLA type was flagged by public TCR beta signatures.

Study results and caveats: What dominated the ex vivo response were HLA-C-restricted CMV-specific TCR beta clonotypes.

The CDR3 consists of 15 residues. The V gene end was trimmed by 3 bases and the J gene end by 8 bases; junction bases not matched to a gene: 8. CDR1 and CDR2 from the germline V gene are SGHTA and FQGNSA. Notes on this clonotype: Its antigen is still unknown.

TCRdb fed the reads into MiXCR, producing one record per CDR3 protein. The top ten clones hold roughly 14% of a sample with 250,000 to 350,000 distinct CDR3 sequences, roughly a quarter of them seen once. The receptor was isolated from a human donor in good health (CMV status not recorded). Some clones in this sample may be carry-over from other donors' samples. V and J are TRBV7-2 and TRBJ2-1, with 9 nucleotides matching TRBD2. Specimen: PBMCs. As DNA, the CDR3 is TGTGCCAGCAGCTTTTTGGCGGGAGGGCCCGATGAGCAGTTCTTC. It specifies CASSFLAGGPDEQFF.